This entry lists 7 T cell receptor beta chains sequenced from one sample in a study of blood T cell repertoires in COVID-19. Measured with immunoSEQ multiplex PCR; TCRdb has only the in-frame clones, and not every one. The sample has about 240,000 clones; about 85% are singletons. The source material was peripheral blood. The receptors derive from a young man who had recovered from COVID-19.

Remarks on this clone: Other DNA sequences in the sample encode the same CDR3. The CDR3 DNA follows: TGTGCCAGTACCGAGACGGGTCGGCAAGGCCCAGATACGCAGTATTTT. It translates to CASTETGRQGPDTQYF. The V gene is TRBV7-9, the J gene TRBJ2-3; D gene ambiguous. The germline V gene encodes CDR1 SEHNR and CDR2 FQNEAQ (reference sequence). Trimming stripped 9 bases from V and 4 bases from J, with 23 bases between. The CDR3 sequence is 16 residues long.

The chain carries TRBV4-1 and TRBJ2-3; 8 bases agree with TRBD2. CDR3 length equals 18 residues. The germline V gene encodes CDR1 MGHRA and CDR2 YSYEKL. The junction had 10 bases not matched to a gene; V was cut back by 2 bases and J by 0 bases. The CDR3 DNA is TGCGCCAGCAGCCAAAAAACGATAGCGGGATCAAGCACAGATACGCAGTATTTT. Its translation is CASSQKTIAGSSTDTQYF.

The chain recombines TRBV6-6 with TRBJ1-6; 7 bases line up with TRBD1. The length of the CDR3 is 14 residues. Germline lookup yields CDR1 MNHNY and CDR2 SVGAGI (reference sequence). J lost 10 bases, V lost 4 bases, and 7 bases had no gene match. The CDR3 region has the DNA TGTGCCAGCAGTTCCGACAGGGCTAGATCACCCCTCCACTTT. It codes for CASSSDRARSPLHF.

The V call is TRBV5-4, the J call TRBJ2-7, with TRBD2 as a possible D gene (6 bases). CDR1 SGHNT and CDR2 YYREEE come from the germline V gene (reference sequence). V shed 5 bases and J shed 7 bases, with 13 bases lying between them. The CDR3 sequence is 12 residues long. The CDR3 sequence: CASRGLSLEQYF. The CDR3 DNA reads TGTGCCAGCAGGGGACTCTCCTTAGAGCAGTACTTC.

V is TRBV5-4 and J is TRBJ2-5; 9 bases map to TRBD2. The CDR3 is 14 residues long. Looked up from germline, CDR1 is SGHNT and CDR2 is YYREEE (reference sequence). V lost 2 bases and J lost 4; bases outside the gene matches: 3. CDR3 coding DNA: TGTGCCAGCAGCTTCGGACTAGCGAGAGAGACCCAGTACTTC. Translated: CASSFGLARETQYF.

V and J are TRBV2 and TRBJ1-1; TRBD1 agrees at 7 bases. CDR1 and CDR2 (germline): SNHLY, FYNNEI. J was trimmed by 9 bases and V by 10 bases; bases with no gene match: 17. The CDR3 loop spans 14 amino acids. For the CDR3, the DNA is TGTGCCACCCAGAGGAGGTGGGACAGTGCAAAAGCTTTCTTT. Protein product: CATQRRWDSAKAFF.

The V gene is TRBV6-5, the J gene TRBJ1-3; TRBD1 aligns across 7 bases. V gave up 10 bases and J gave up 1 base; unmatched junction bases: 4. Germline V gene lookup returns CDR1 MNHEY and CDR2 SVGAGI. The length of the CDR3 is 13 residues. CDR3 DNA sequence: TGTGCCACCGTGGGACAGTCTGGAAACACCATATATTTT. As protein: CATVGQSGNTIYF.